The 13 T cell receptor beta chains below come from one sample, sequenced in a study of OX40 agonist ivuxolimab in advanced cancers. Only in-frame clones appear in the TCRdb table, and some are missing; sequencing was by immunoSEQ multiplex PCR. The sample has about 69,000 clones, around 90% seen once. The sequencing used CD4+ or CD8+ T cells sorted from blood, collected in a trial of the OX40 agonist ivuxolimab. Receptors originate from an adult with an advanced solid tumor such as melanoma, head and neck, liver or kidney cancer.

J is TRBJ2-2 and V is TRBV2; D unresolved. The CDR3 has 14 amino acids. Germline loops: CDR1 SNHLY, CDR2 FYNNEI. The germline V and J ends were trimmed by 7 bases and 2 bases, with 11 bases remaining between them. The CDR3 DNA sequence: TGTGCCAGCATCGGAAACTCTAACACCGGGGAGCTGTTTTTT. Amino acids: CASIGNSNTGELFF.

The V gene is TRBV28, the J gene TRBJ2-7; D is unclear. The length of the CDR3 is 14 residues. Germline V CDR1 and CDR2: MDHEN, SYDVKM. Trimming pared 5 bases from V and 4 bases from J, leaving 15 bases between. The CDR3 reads CASSAAGREYEQYF. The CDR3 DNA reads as TGTGCCAGCAGTGCTGCAGGAAGGGAATACGAGCAGTACTTC.

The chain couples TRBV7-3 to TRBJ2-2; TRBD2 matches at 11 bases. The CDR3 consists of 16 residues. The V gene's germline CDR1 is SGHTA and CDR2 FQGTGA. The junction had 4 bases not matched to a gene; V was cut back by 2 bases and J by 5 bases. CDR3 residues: CASSLLAGGRTGELFF. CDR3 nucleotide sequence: TGTGCCAGCAGCTTACTAGCGGGAGGAAGGACCGGGGAGCTGTTTTTT.

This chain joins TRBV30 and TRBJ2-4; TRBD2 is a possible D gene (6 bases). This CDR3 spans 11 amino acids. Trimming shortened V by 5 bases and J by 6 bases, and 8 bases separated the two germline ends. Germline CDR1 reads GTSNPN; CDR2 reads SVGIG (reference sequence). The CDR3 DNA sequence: TGTGCCTGGCTGGAGGGAAACATTCAGTACTTC. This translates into CAWLEGNIQYF.

CDR3 nucleotide sequence: TGTGCCAGCAGCGGAGCGGGACTAGGTGACAATGAGCAGTTCTTC. Its protein product is CASSGAGLGDNEQFF. V is TRBV9 and J is TRBJ2-1; TRBD2 matches 8 bases. The CDR3 contains 15 residues. CDR1 is SGDLS and CDR2 is YYNGEE in the germline V gene. V gave up 3 bases and J gave up 5 bases; unmatched junction bases: 7.

The CDR3 is CASSRRTGRIETQYF. The CDR3 coding sequence is TGTGCCAGCAGCCGGAGGACAGGGCGTATAGAGACCCAGTACTTC. J is TRBJ2-5 and V is TRBV13, with 8 bases matching TRBD1. The CDR3 length is 15 residues. Unmatched junction bases numbered 9, after V lost 5 bases and J lost 4 bases. The germline CDR1 and CDR2 sequences are PRHDT and FYEKMQ (reference sequence).

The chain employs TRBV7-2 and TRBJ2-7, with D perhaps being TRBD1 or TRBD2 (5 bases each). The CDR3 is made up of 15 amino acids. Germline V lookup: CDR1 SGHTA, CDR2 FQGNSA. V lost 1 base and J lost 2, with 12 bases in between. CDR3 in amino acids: CASSLGGAGAYEQYF. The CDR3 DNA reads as TGTGCCAGCAGCTTAGGGGGCGCGGGTGCCTACGAGCAGTACTTC.

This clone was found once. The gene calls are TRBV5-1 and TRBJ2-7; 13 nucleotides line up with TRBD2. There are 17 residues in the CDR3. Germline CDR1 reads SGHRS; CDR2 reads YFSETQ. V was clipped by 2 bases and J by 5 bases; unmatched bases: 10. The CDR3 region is CASSFRRLAGGRDEQYF. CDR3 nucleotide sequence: TGCGCCAGCAGCTTTCGCCGACTAGCGGGAGGCCGGGACGAGCAGTACTTC.

CDR3 loop: CASSSDEKVNEKLFF. CDR3 in DNA: TGTGCCAGCAGTTCTGATGAGAAGGTTAATGAAAAACTGTTTTTT. The chain joins TRBV28 to TRBJ1-4; no firm D call. V lost 4 bases, J lost 4 bases, and 13 bases lay in between. This CDR3 has 15 amino acids. The V gene's germline CDR1 is MDHEN and CDR2 SYDVKM.

CDR3 loop: CASSRTSGADTQYF. CDR3 coding DNA: TGCGCCAGCAGCCGGACTAGCGGTGCAGATACGCAGTATTTT. J is TRBJ2-3 and V is TRBV4-3; 10 nucleotides match TRBD2. J lost 4 bases, V lost 4 bases, and 2 bases had no gene match. Germline CDR1 is LGHNA and CDR2 is YSLEER. This CDR3 has 14 amino acids.

The chain's CDR3 is CASSLVAGSTGELFF. The DNA for the CDR3 is TGCGCCAGCAGCTTGGTTGCGGGAAGCACCGGGGAGCTGTTTTTT. V is TRBV5-1 and J is TRBJ2-2; D possibly corresponds to TRBD2 (6 bases). The V gene's germline CDR1 is SGHRS and CDR2 YFSETQ. CDR3 length equals 15 residues. Trimming shortened V by 0 bases and J by 4 bases, and 10 bases separated the two germline ends. Based on the CDR3 plus reference TRBV5-1 and TRBJ2-2, the full variable domain is KAGVTQTPRYLIKTRGQQVTLSCSPISGHRSVSWYQQTPGQGLQFLFEYFSETQRNKGNFPGRFSGRQFSNSRSEMNVSTLELGDSALYLCASSLVAGSTGELFFGEGSRLTVL.

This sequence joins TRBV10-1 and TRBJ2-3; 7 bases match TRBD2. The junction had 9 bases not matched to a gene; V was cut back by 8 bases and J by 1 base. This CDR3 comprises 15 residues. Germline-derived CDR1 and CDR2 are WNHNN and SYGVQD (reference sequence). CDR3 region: CASGSSGLGTDTQYF. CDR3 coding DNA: TGCGCCAGCGGCAGTAGCGGGCTAGGCACAGATACGCAGTATTTT.

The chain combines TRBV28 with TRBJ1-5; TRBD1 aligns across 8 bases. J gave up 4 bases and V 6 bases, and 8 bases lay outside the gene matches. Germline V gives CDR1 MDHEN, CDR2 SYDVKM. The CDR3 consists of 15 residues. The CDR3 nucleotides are TGTGCCAGCAGCCTACGGACAGGGATGAATCAGCCCCAGCATTTT. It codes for CASSLRTGMNQPQHF.